The 31 T cell receptor beta chains in this list originate from one sample, sequenced in a study of T cell changes during pregnancy in multiple sclerosis. The data were produced by immunoSEQ multiplex PCR, yet TCRdb's version contains in-frame clones alone and is incomplete. This table holds about 76,000 clones, roughly 93% found once. Specimen: peripheral blood, collected in the second trimester of pregnancy. The receptors were sampled from a female donor with multiple sclerosis, enrolled in a pregnancy study.

The CDR3 bases are TGCGCCAGCAGCTTGGCTAGCGGGGTCGGCTCCTACGAGCAGTACTTC. Its translation: CASSLASGVGSYEQYF. The chain recombines TRBV5-1 with TRBJ2-7; 9 positions match TRBD2. CDR3 length equals 16 residues. Germline V lookup: CDR1 SGHRS, CDR2 YFSETQ. V dropped 0 bases and J dropped 0; count of bases not matched to a gene: 4.

The rearrangement uses TRBV19 and TRBJ2-2, with 7 bases that match TRBD1. Looked up from germline, CDR1 is LNHDA and CDR2 is SQIVND (reference sequence). CDR3 length: 15 amino acids. V shed 3 bases, J shed 2 bases, and the junction held 3 bases outside the gene matches. The CDR3 bases are TGTGCCAGTAGTATGGACAGGCGTAACACCGGGGAGCTGTTTTTT. Its translation: CASSMDRRNTGELFF.

The chain uses TRBV5-1 and TRBJ2-5, with 7 nucleotides matching TRBD2. The CDR3 consists of 17 residues. The germline V gene has CDR1 SGHRS and CDR2 YFSETQ. Trimming took 3 bases from V and 2 from J; bases not matched to a gene: 13. The CDR3 loop is CASSSVGKVRGQETQYF. CDR3 DNA sequence: TGCGCCAGCAGCTCAGTGGGGAAGGTGCGGGGGCAAGAGACCCAGTACTTC.

This clone appeared once. The rearrangement links TRBV5-6 to TRBJ2-4, with D maybe TRBD1 (6 bases). V lost 6 bases and J 0 bases, leaving 13 bases between the germline ends. This CDR3 has 15 residues. The germline gives CDR1 SGHDT, CDR2 YYEEEE. CDR3 sequence reads: CASTRDTLAKNIQYF. The CDR3 nucleotides are TGTGCCAGCACCCGGGACACGCTAGCCAAAAACATTCAGTACTTC.

The rearrangement uses TRBV6-1 and TRBJ1-3; D call uncertain. CDR3 length: 14 residues. CDR1 is MNHNS and CDR2 is SASEGT in the germline V gene. V gave up 8 bases and J gave up 0 bases, with 11 bases separating them. CDR3 region: CASVRSISGNTIYF. CDR3 sequence (DNA): TGTGCCAGCGTCAGGTCCATCTCTGGAAACACCATATATTTT.

J is TRBJ2-5 and V is TRBV7-2, with TRBD1 matching 7 bases. The CDR3 is 13 residues long. Germline CDR1 reads SGHTA; CDR2 reads FQGNSA. V gave up 3 bases and J gave up 4 bases; unmatched junction bases: 2. DNA for the CDR3: TGTGCCAGCAGCTTTACAGGGGTAGAGACCCAGTACTTC. Its protein product is CASSFTGVETQYF.

The CDR3 sequence is CASNGGGSSYNEQFF. The CDR3 coding sequence is TGTGCCAGCAACGGCGGGGGGAGCTCCTACAATGAGCAGTTCTTC. V gene TRBV6-5 combines with J gene TRBJ2-1; 8 nucleotides line up with TRBD2. V gave up 7 bases and J gave up 0 bases; unmatched junction bases: 5. Germline V CDR1 and CDR2: MNHEY, SVGAGI. The CDR3 runs 15 residues.

J is TRBJ2-3 and V is TRBV9; D uncertain. The CDR3 spans 14 residues. CDR1 is SGDLS, CDR2 YYNGEE, per germline. Trimming removed 0 bases from V and 2 bases from J, with 7 bases in between. The CDR3 coding sequence is TGTGCCAGCAGCGTAGAACTTCTCACAGATACGCAGTATTTT. Amino acid sequence: CASSVELLTDTQYF.

This sequence joins TRBV5-4 and TRBJ1-2; 9 bases align to TRBD1. CDR1 is SGHNT and CDR2 is YYREEE in the germline V gene (reference sequence). The CDR3 spans 15 residues. Losses at the gene ends were 4 bases for V and 6 bases for J; bases not matched to a gene: 10. The DNA of the CDR3 is TGTGCCAGCAGCCTGGGTCTAGGACAGGGGAATGGCTACACCTTC. Residues: CASSLGLGQGNGYTF.

V and J are TRBV27 and TRBJ2-1; maybe TRBD1 (6 bases). There are 16 residues in the CDR3. Looked up from germline, CDR1 is MNHEY and CDR2 is SMNVEV (reference sequence). V dropped 6 bases and J dropped 4 bases, with 19 bases sitting between them. CDR3 sequence reads: CASSLTSGTPYNEQFF. CDR3 nucleotide sequence: TGTGCCAGCAGCCTAACTTCCGGGACACCTTACAATGAGCAGTTCTTC.

The J gene is TRBJ1-2, the V gene TRBV27, with TRBD1 matching 9 bases. The V segment lost 4 bases and the J segment 5 bases; nucleotides outside the gene matches: 5. The germline gives CDR1 MNHEY, CDR2 SMNVEV (reference sequence). The CDR3 contains 14 residues. The CDR3 nucleotides read TGTGCCAGCAGTTACGACAGGGGGTTGTATGGCTACACCTTC. Amino acid sequence: CASSYDRGLYGYTF.

The chain combines TRBV9 with TRBJ2-1, with TRBD2 matching over 8 bases. The CDR3 runs to 17 residues. The germline CDR1 and CDR2 sequences are SGDLS and YYNGEE. The ends lost 4 bases at V and 8 bases at J; junction bases unmatched: 17. The CDR3 region is CASSPGSSGGTAYEQFF. CDR3 bases: TGTGCCAGCAGCCCCGGGAGCAGCGGGGGAACAGCCTATGAGCAGTTCTTC.

The chain recombines TRBV2 with TRBJ1-5, with 12 bases aligning to TRBD1. The germline V gene has CDR1 SNHLY and CDR2 FYNNEI. This CDR3 has 14 residues. V lost 8 bases, J lost 5 bases, and 4 bases stayed unmatched. This CDR3 reads CASGGTGGDQPQHF. CDR3 nucleotide sequence: TGTGCCAGCGGAGGGACAGGGGGCGATCAGCCCCAGCATTTT.

The DNA for the CDR3 is TGCGCCAGCAGCTTGGTGCAGCCTCGTGGCGGGCACGAGCAGTACTTC. Translating it yields CASSLVQPRGGHEQYF. This chain uses TRBV5-1 with TRBJ2-7, with D perhaps matching TRBD2 (5 bases). Trimming took 0 bases from V and 5 from J, leaving 18 bases between them. The CDR3 totals 16 residues. The V gene's germline CDR1 is SGHRS and CDR2 YFSETQ.

V and J are TRBV19 and TRBJ1-2, with TRBD1 identical over 7 bases. The CDR3 extends over 14 amino acids. V was clipped by 5 bases and J by 6 bases; unmatched bases: 9. Germline CDR1 and CDR2: LNHDA and SQIVND (reference sequence). The CDR3 region is CASSVLRGLNGYTF. CDR3 in DNA: TGTGCCAGTAGTGTCCTGAGGGGGCTTAATGGCTACACCTTC.

The genes are TRBV7-8 and TRBJ1-6; D uncertain. V lost 1 base to trimming and J lost 6 bases, with 10 bases between them. Germline loops: CDR1 SGHVS, CDR2 FQNEAQ. The CDR3 covers 15 residues. The CDR3 nucleotides are TGTGCCAGCAGCTTAGAACGAGTTACTAATTCACCCCTCCACTTT. Translation: CASSLERVTNSPLHF.

The chain uses TRBV7-2 and TRBJ2-2; possible D gene TRBD2, 5 bases. The germline V gene encodes CDR1 SGHTA and CDR2 FQGNSA. This CDR3 spans 16 amino acids. V gave up 0 bases and J gave up 5 bases, with 13 bases separating them. Here the CDR3 reads CASSLAPTKLTGELFF. DNA for the CDR3: TGTGCCAGCAGCTTAGCGCCGACTAAGCTAACCGGGGAGCTGTTTTTT.

The chain uses TRBV5-6 and TRBJ2-1, with D possibly matching TRBD2 (6 bases). CDR3 length equals 13 residues. Germline CDR1 reads SGHDT; CDR2 reads YYEEEE. With 0 bases removed from V and 11 bases from J, the gap between germline ends came to 12 bases. For the CDR3, the DNA is TGTGCCAGCAGCTTGGGCCGGGCGGGGCAGCAGTTCTTC. Its protein is CASSLGRAGQQFF. Full variable domain (missing parts from reference TRBV5-6 and TRBJ2-1): DAGVTQSPTHLIKTRGQQVTLRCSPKSGHDTVSWYQQALGQGPQFIFQYYEEEERQRGNFPDRFSGHQFPNYSSELNVNALLLGDSALYLCASSLGRAGQQFFGPGTRLTVL.

The chain joins TRBV5-8 to TRBJ1-6; D is undetermined. CDR3 length: 15 residues. The V gene lost 0 bases and the J gene lost 1 base, with 5 bases spanning the gap. The germline V gene has CDR1 SGHTS and CDR2 YDEGEE. In nucleotides, the CDR3 is TGTGCCAGCAGCTTGGAGGAGTCCTATAATTCACCCCTCCACTTT. Residues: CASSLEESYNSPLHF.

This chain uses TRBV9 with TRBJ1-2; D gene unclear. This CDR3 region has 12 residues. Trimming removed 0 bases at V and 3 bases at J, with 3 bases between. Germline CDR1 is SGDLS and CDR2 is YYNGEE. CDR3 in DNA: TGTGCCAGCAGCGTAGGGCACTATGGCTACACCTTC. It specifies CASSVGHYGYTF.

The genes are TRBV6-4 and TRBJ1-1; D remains ambiguous. The germline V gene encodes CDR1 MRHNA and CDR2 SNTAGT. This CDR3 has 14 amino acids. Trimming took off 4 bases at V and 1 base at J, with 10 bases between the two ends. CDR3 in amino acids: CASSASSGNTEAFF. The CDR3 nucleotides read TGTGCCAGCAGTGCCTCGAGCGGGAACACTGAAGCTTTCTTT.

J is TRBJ2-1 and V is TRBV13; 7 positions match TRBD2. From germline, CDR1 is PRHDT and CDR2 FYEKMQ (reference sequence). The CDR3 consists of 18 residues. V was pared by 3 bases and J by 2 bases, with 13 bases of the junction left unmatched. DNA of the CDR3: TGTGCCAGCAGCTTCGGACGGGGGAGGGGCGGGACCTACAATGAGCAGTTCTTC. This translates into CASSFGRGRGGTYNEQFF.

This chain uses TRBV12-5 with TRBJ2-7; 15 positions match TRBD2. J lost 2 bases, V lost 2 bases, and 13 bases had no gene match. This CDR3 has 20 residues. From germline, CDR1 is LGHNT and CDR2 FRNRAP. The CDR3 DNA reads as TGTGCTAGTGGTTTGACCACGGGGACTTGGACTAGCGGGGGGGCCTACGAGCAGTACTTC. Translating it yields CASGLTTGTWTSGGAYEQYF.

V usage is TRBV21-1 and J usage is TRBJ1-1; the D segment call TRBD1 is taken from the table without a DNA check. TRBV21-1 is labeled a pseudogene. The CDR3 contains 14 residues. Written as DNA, the CDR3 is TGTGCCAGCAGCACCCACAGGTTGAACACTGAAGCTTTCTTT. Residues: CASSTHRLNTEAFF.

The rearrangement joins TRBV6-5 to TRBJ1-2, with D possibly being TRBD1 (6 bases). This CDR3 contains 14 residues. Trimming stripped 0 bases from V and 8 bases from J, with 13 bases between. The germline CDR1 and CDR2 sequences are MNHEY and SVGAGI. CDR3: CASSYSKAGVGYTF. The CDR3 DNA sequence: TGTGCCAGCAGTTACTCGAAAGCAGGGGTGGGCTACACCTTC.

The V call is TRBV7-6, the J call TRBJ2-1, with D perhaps TRBD1 (6 bases). The germline V and J ends were trimmed by 0 bases and 6 bases, with 12 bases remaining between them. The CDR3 has 15 residues. CDR1 and CDR2 from the germline V gene are SGHVS and FNYEAQ. CDR3 DNA sequence: TGTGCCAGCAGCTTAGCGGGGGCCCTAATCAATGAGCAGTTCTTC. As protein: CASSLAGALINEQFF.

V and J are TRBV10-3 and TRBJ2-7; 12 nucleotides agree with TRBD2. Germline CDR1 reads ENHRY; CDR2 reads SYGVKD. Trimming at V came to 3 bases and at J to 2 bases, leaving 2 bases not matched to a gene. This CDR3 is 15 amino acids long. The CDR3 protein is CAISDLAGGPYEQYF. The DNA for the CDR3 is TGTGCCATCAGTGATCTAGCGGGGGGGCCCTACGAGCAGTACTTC.

This clone was detected once. DNA of the CDR3: TGTGCCAGCAGCTTAGTTGAGGGTGAAGCTTTCTTT. It is translated as CASSLVEGEAFF. The chain joins TRBV7-9 to TRBJ1-1, with unresolved D. The CDR3 covers 12 residues. The V end lost 1 base, the J end lost 7 bases, and 7 bases lay between the germline ends. Looked up from germline, CDR1 is SEHNR and CDR2 is FQNEAQ (reference sequence).

The chain carries TRBV6-1 and TRBJ1-6; D is uncertain. This CDR3 region has 13 residues. V was pared by 11 bases and J by 9 bases, with 17 bases between. Germline V lookup: CDR1 MNHNS, CDR2 SASEGT. CDR3 residues: CAAKEGFFSPLHF. CDR3 coding DNA: TGTGCCGCCAAAGAGGGTTTTTTTTCACCCCTCCACTTT.

The rearrangement uses TRBV20-1 and TRBJ1-1; D gene ambiguous. Germline V gene sequence: CDR1 DFQATT, CDR2 SNEGSKA (reference sequence). V was shortened by 7 bases and J by 8 bases, with 8 bases between the two germline ends. CDR3 length: 9 amino acids. The CDR3 DNA reads as TGCAGTGTTAGTTTAGAAGCTTTCTTT. This translates into CSVSLEAFF.

The DNA of the CDR3 is TGCGCCAGCACCTCAGGGGCGGGAGAGACCCAGTACTTC. It is translated as CASTSGAGETQYF. The V gene is TRBV5-1, the J gene TRBJ2-5; TRBD1 might be the D (6 bases). Deletions cut 6 bases from V and 4 bases from J, with 13 bases between. The CDR3 loop spans 13 amino acids. CDR1 is SGHRS, CDR2 YFSETQ, per germline.